This TCR beta chain was sequenced in a study of cytomegalovirus exposure and HLA in healthy donors. This CDR3 region has 16 residues. V was clipped by 0 bases and J by 4 bases; unmatched bases: 6. Germline CDR1 reads MNHNY; CDR2 reads SVGAGI (reference sequence). It was with 60 Vbeta and 13 Jbeta primers that the PCR ran. Produced via immunoSEQ multiplex PCR; TCRdb's table is partial and in-frame only. The repertoire holds 150,000 to 200,000 clones, over 75% seen once, with under 0.6% in the top ten. General observations from the study: Indistinguishable V segments such as TRBV6-2 and TRBV6-3 were excluded.

Concerning this clone: The target antigen is unknown.

The receptor was isolated from a woman aged 45 to 65 in good health and CMV-seronegative. The sequenced sample consisted of PBMCs. The gene calls are TRBV6-6 and TRBJ2-5; 9 bases are shared with TRBD2. Here the CDR3 reads CASSYSTGTSTETQYF. CDR3 DNA sequence: TGTGCCAGCAGTTACTCTACCGGGACTAGCACAGAGACCCAGTACTTC.